This entry features one TCR beta chain sequence. The source of the sample is a study of human T cells and chemical hapten exposure. Specified time point: patch test 1, 2 weeks after DPC sensitization. The treatment is: therapeutic diphenylcyclopropenone sensitization with weekly scalp DPC. Those who donated were patients with alopecia, 18 to 70 years of age, and suitable for DPC. Per the germline V gene, CDR1 is MGHRA and CDR2 is YSYEKL. The J segment lost 4 bases and the V segment lost 0 bases, leaving 3 bases of the junction unmatched. This CDR3 contains 16 residues. As handled by the study authors: Individual samples carried between about 20,000 and 700,000 TCRs, with 95,638 as the median. TCRdb reprocessed the RACE reads with MiXCR, giving one entry per CDR3 protein. The V and J calls follow TCRdb's processing rather than the paper's. Of fewer than 500,000 distinct CDR3 sequences in the sample, around 5% were seen once.

The sample consisted of whole blood, taken in connection with sensitization to the hapten diphenylcyclopropenone (DPC). The rearrangement uses TRBV4-1 and TRBJ1-2; 12 bases fit TRBD1. The TCR originated in a woman aged 50 to 60 with alopecia areata. Some clones in this sample may be carry-over from other donors' samples. The CDR3 reads CASSQEGDRGLYGYTF. The CDR3 DNA follows: TGCGCCAGCAGCCAAGAAGGGGACAGGGGGCTCTATGGCTACACCTTC.